This T cell receptor (beta chain) is from a study of T cells in Graves' hyperthyroidism and ophthalmopathy. This clonotype was seen more than once but under ten times. Trimming pared 5 bases from V and 5 bases from J, leaving 15 bases between. From germline, CDR1 is MGHDK and CDR2 SYGVNS. The CDR3 is made up of 15 amino acids. Researchers took RNA transcripts and amplified the TCR beta CDR3 regions from them. The HTBI primer set drove a first-round RT-PCR of the TCR CDR3. TCRdb redid the calling of the multiplex PCR reads with MiXCR, one entry per CDR3 protein. The sample consists of 750,000 to 900,000 distinct CDR3 sequences, roughly 40% of them appearing once.

This TCR was sampled from a man between 18 and 29 years old with Graves' hyperthyroidism. V gene TRBV25-1 combines with J gene TRBJ2-2; maybe TRBD1 (6 bases). The material sequenced was blood. CDR3 nucleotide sequence: TGTGCCAGCAGTTCAGGGGTCATGGCGACCGGGGAGCTGTTTTTT. Its translation: CASSSGVMATGELFF.